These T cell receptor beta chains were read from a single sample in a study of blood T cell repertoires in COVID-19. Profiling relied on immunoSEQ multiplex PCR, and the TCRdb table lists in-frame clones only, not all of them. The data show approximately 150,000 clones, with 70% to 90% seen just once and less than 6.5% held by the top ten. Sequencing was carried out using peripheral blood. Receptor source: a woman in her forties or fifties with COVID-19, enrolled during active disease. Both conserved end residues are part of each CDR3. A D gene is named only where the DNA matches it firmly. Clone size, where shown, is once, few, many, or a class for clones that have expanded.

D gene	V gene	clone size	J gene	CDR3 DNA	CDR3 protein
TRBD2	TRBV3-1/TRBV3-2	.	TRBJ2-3	TGTGCCAGCAGCTCACGGGGGGGCACAGATACGCAGTATTTT	CASSSRGGTDTQYF
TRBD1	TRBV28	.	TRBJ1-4	TGTGCCAGCAGTTTGGACAGGGGCGCCCTGGCAACTAATGAAAAACTGTTTTTT	CASSLDRGALATNEKLFF
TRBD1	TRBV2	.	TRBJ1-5	TGTGCCAGCAGCGACAGGGTTGGCAATCAGCCCCAGCATTTT	CASSDRVGNQPQHF
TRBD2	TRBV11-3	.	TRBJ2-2	TGTGCCAGCAGCGCGAGGACTAGCGGGGTGTTCGGGGAGCTGTTTTTT	CASSARTSGVFGELFF
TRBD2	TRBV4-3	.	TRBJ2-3	TGCGCCAGCAGCCTCGTTCTAGCGGGGATCCAGTATTTT	CASSLVLAGIQYF
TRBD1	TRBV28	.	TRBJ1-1	TGTGCCAGCAGGCCCCCCGCCGGGACAGGGGGCACTGAAGCTTTCTTT	CASRPPAGTGGTEAFF
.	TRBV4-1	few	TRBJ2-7	TGCGCCAGCAGCCAGCCCCCAACCGCGCGGCAGGGGCCCTCCTACGAGCAGTACTTC	CASSQPPTARQGPSYEQYF
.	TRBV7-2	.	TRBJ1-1	TGTGCCAGCAGCTTATACGAGTGGACTGAAGCTTTCTTT	CASSLYEWTEAFF
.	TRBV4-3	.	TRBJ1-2	TGCGCCAGCGGAAGGAATGGGGGGGTAGGGAACTATGGCTACACCTTC	CASGRNGGVGNYGYTF
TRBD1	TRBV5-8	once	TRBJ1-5	TGTGCCAGCAGCCCCGGGACAGGGGCTCTCAATCAGCCCCAGCATTTT	CASSPGTGALNQPQHF
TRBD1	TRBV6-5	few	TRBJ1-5	TGTGCCAGCAGTTCCCCGGACAGGGTGGACAATCAGCCCCAGCATTTT	CASSSPDRVDNQPQHF
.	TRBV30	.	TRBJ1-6	TGTGCCTGGAGTTTAACAGGTGTTCGGGTGGATAATTCACCCCTCCACTTT	CAWSLTGVRVDNSPLHF
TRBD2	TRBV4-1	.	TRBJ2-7	TGCGCCAGCAGCCAAGAGCCGGGGGGGGTCCCCTACGAGCAGTACTTC	CASSQEPGGVPYEQYF
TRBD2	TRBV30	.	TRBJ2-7	TGTGCCTGGAGTCTCGGACTAGCGGGGGCCCGCTCCTACGAGCAGTACTTC	CAWSLGLAGARSYEQYF
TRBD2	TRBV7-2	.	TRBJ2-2	TGTGCCAGCAGCTTCGACCCCGGACTAGCGGACACCGGGGAGCTGTTTTTT	CASSFDPGLADTGELFF
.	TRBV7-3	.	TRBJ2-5	TGTGCCAGCAGCCCTGAACCGGGACTCCAAGAGACCCAGTACTTC	CASSPEPGLQETQYF
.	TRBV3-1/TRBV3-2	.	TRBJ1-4	TGTGCCAGCAGCCAAGAAGGTGCCCGGGGGGAAAAACTGTTTTTT	CASSQEGARGEKLFF
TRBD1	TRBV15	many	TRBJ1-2	TGTGCCACAACCGGGACAGGCGGACACTATGGCTACACCTTC	CATTGTGGHYGYTF
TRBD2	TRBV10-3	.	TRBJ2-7	TGTGCCATCAGTGATGAGGATAGCGGGGAGTACGAGCAGTACTTC	CAISDEDSGEYEQYF
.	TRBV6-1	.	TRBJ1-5	TGTGCCAGCAGTGAAACCGGGATTAGCAATCAGCCCCAGCATTTT	CASSETGISNQPQHF
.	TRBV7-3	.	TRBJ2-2	TGTGCCAGCAGCTTCGGTAGGGAGGCCGGGGAGCTGTTTTTT	CASSFGREAGELFF
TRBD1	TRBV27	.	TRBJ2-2	TGTGCCAGCAGTTTAGGGACAGTCCCTACCGGGGAGCTGTTTTTT	CASSLGTVPTGELFF
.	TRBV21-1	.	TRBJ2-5	TGTGCCAGCAGCAAAGTTCAAGCGGGGGTGCAAGAGACCCAGTACTTC	CASSKVQAGVQETQYF
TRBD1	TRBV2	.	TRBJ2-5	TGTGCCAGCAGTGAAGCGCTGAGGGGGCCCCAAGAGACCCAGTACTTC	CASSEALRGPQETQYF
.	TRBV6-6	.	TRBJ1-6	TGTGCCAGCAGCCACGGGGACCAGGGAGGATCCCTCCACTTT	CASSHGDQGGSLHF
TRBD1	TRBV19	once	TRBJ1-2	TGTGCCAGTAACGATCCGGGACAGGGCTATGGCTACACCTTC	CASNDPGQGYGYTF
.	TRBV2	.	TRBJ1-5	TGTGCCAGCAGTGAGGGGGCCGCTCAGCCCCAGCATTTT	CASSEGAAQPQHF
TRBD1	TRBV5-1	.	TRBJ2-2	TGCGCCAGCAGCTCGGGACAGGTCGACACCGGGGAGCTGTTTTTT	CASSSGQVDTGELFF
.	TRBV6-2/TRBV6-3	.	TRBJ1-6	TGTGCCAGCAGCAGGAGCTCCTATAATTCACCCCTCCACTTT	CASSRSSYNSPLHF
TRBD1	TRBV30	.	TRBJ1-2	TGTGCCTGGAGTCTACAGGGGTACTATGGCTACACCTTC	CAWSLQGYYGYTF
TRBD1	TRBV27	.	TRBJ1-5	TGTGCCAGCAGCCGAATAGGGACAGCGCCGGATCAGCCCCAGCATTTT	CASSRIGTAPDQPQHF
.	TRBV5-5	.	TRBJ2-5	TGTGCCAGCAGCTTGGCCGGGACGCGGGATGAGACCCAGTACTTC	CASSLAGTRDETQYF
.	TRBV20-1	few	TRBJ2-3	TGCAGTGCTAGAGCGGATACGCAGTATTTT	CSARADTQYF
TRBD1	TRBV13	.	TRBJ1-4	TGTGCCAGCAGCTTAAGAACAGGGGGGACCGAAAAACTGTTTTTT	CASSLRTGGTEKLFF
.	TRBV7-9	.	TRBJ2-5	TGTGCCAGCAGCTTCCCAGGGGTTATCGAGACCCAGTACTTC	CASSFPGVIETQYF
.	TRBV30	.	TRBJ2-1	TGTGCCTGGAGCCCCGGGAATAACTACAATGAGCAGTTCTTC	CAWSPGNNYNEQFF
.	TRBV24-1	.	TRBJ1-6	TGTGCCACCAGGCAGGACAGAAATTCACCCCTCCACTTT	CATRQDRNSPLHF
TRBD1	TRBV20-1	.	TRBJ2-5	TGCAGTGCTAGTGCCGCCGGTTCGATACAGGGGTATAGGTCGGAGAAAGAGACCCAGTACTTC	CSASAAGSIQGYRSEKETQYF
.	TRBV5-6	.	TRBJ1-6	TGTGCCAGCAGTCGCGAGGAGGGAGGTTCACCCCTCCACTTT	CASSREEGGSPLHF
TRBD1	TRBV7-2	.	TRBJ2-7	TGTGCCAGCAGTATAGGGACAGGGTCCTTTTACGAGCAGTACTTC	CASSIGTGSFYEQYF
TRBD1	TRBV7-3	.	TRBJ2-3	TGTGCCAGCAGCTTTTCGGACAGGGCTCTAATCGCTAGCACAGATACGCAGTATTTT	CASSFSDRALIASTDTQYF
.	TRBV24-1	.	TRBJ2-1	TGTGCCACCAGTGTAGCCGGATTATACAATGAGCAGTTCTTC	CATSVAGLYNEQFF
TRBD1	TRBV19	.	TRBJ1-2	TGTGCCAGTAGTCGGGGACAGGGGGACTATGGCTACACCTTC	CASSRGQGDYGYTF
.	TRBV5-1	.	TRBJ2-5	TGCGCCAGCAGCTTACCAGGGCTACAAGAGACCCAGTACTTC	CASSLPGLQETQYF
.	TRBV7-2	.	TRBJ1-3	TGTGCCAGCAGCCCTGGTACAGCTTCTGGAAACACCATATATTTT	CASSPGTASGNTIYF
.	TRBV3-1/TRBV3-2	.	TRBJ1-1	TGTGCCAGCAGCTCAGTGAACACTGAAGCTTTCTTT	CASSSVNTEAFF
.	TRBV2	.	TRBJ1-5	TGTGCCACCAGAGGCGGTCTAAATCAGCCCCAGCATTTT	CATRGGLNQPQHF
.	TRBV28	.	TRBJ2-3	TGTGCCAGCAGTGACTCTAGGACAGCATCTAGCACAGATACGCAGTATTTT	CASSDSRTASSTDTQYF
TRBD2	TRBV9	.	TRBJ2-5	TGTGCCAGCAGCGTAGGCAGCGGGGGGCTCCAAGAGACCCAGTACTTC	CASSVGSGGLQETQYF
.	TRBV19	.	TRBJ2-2	TGTGCCAGTAGTATCCTTACCGGTTACACCGGGGAGCTGTTTTTT	CASSILTGYTGELFF